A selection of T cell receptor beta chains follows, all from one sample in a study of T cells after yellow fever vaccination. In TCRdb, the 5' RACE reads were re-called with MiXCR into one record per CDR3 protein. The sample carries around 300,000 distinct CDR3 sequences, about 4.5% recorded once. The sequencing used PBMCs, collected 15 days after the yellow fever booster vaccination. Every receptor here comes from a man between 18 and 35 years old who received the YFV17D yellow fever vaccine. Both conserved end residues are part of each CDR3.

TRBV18	CASSPQTAGTLTGELFF
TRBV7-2	CASSPNTQGPAWGYTF
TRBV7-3	CASSLKGSRSSGELFF
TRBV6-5	CASSYRVGAEAFF
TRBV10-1	CASSTGGNTDTQYF
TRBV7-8	CASSLASGYYGYTF
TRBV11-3	CASSPYGGALYF
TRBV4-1	CASSQLGVSNQPQHF
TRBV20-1	CSAGSWGGETQYF
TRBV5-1	CASSSHRQETQYF
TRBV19	CASSGLRQETQYF
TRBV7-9	CASSSTVRQGEAFF
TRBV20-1	CSARRYANTGELFF
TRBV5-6	CASSRGAYNEQFF
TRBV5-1	CASSPERSTDTQYF
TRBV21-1	CASSKERQERINEQFF
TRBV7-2	CASSLALWRGSPHEQYF
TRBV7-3	CASSLSSGTDLHMNTEAFF
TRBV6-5	CASQGEGYGYTF
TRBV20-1	CSAPGPYTDTQYF
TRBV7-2	CASSLTGTSNQPQHF
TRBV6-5	CASSYLFGGGTDTQYF
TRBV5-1	CASSFSAQGDTQYF
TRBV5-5	CASSLGTGLNQPQHF
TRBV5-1	CASSLVAGVDIQYF
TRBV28	CASSFRGPTDTQYF
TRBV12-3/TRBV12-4	CASRRGFDSPLHF
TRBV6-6	CASSYSVRAGGGSPLHF
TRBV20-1	CSASSSREYEQYF
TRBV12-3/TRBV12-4	CASSLESGGVGANVLTF
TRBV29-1	CSVGAPDEKLFF
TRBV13	CASSQDRGWAFF
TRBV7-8	CASSPTRETQYF
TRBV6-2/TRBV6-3	CASSYSFSAVVNTEAFF
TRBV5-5	CASSSLLRTADTQYF
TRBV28	CASSLSGWTGVGLPQYF
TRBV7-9	CASSARDRAGEKLFF
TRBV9	CASSVLQGPGNTIYF
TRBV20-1	CSATRQGTETQYF
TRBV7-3	CASSFGTGPDTQYF
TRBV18	CASSAGNRGLGNTIYF
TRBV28	CASSPPTPRVGGLNEQFF
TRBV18	CASSPPHGNTEAFF
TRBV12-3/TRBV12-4	CASSLAPGQGAYKGRENTIYF
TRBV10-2	CASRTGPATNEKLFF
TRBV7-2	CASSFRKQGDRDTQYF
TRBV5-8	CASSSDRGQLDTQYF
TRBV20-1	CRGGQVLTEAFF
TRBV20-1	CSARQANEKLFF
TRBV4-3	CASSQDIPAPEQFF
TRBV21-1	CAENRDSRLNTIYF
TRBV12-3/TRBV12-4	CASSQARAGQETQYF
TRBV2	CASSAVDIALNTEAFF
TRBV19	CATCRDRGSGANVLTF